One sample yielded the 24 T cell receptor beta chains listed below, sequenced in a study of blood T cell repertoires in COVID-19. Produced via immunoSEQ multiplex PCR; TCRdb's table is partial and in-frame only. This sample carries about 360,000 clones, 75% to 90% of them seen once, and the ten largest clones take roughly 6.6%. Sample: peripheral blood. The receptors were sampled from a woman aged 55-70 years with COVID-19, enrolled during active disease.

The J gene is TRBJ2-1, the V gene TRBV27, with TRBD2 as a possible D gene (7 bases). The germline CDR1 and CDR2 sequences are MNHEY and SMNVEV (reference sequence). The CDR3 loop spans 16 amino acids. Trimming stripped 4 bases from V and 9 bases from J, with 22 bases between. CDR3 DNA sequence: TGTGCCAGCAGTTCCCCAGAGAGGGGGGGCCCTGGTGAGCAGTTCTTC. It specifies CASSSPERGGPGEQFF.

The V gene is TRBV3-1 (or the pseudogene TRBV3-2), the J gene TRBJ2-5, with D hard to call. V shed 0 bases and J shed 2 bases, with 7 bases lying between them. Germline V gene lookup returns CDR1 LGHDT and CDR2 YNNKEL (reference sequence). The CDR3 length is 14 residues. CDR3 bases: TGTGCCAGCAGCCAAGATAACGAGCAAGAGACCCAGTACTTC. The encoded protein is CASSQDNEQETQYF.

CDR3 in DNA: TGTGCCAGCAACCTCGGGGAAAGCACAGATACGCAGTATTTT. Translating gives CASNLGESTDTQYF. The rearrangement joins TRBV9 to TRBJ2-3, with a tentative D call TRBD2 (5 bases). The CDR3 consists of 14 residues. V gave up 6 bases and J gave up 0 bases, with 11 bases separating them. Germline V CDR1 and CDR2: SGDLS, YYNGEE.

The chain is built from TRBV5-5 and TRBJ1-1; no clear D gene. Trimming stripped 3 bases from V and 4 bases from J, with 10 bases between. CDR1 and CDR2 from the germline V gene are SGHKS and YYEKEE (reference sequence). CDR3 length: 13 residues. The DNA of the CDR3 is TGTGCCAGCAGCTATGCGGATAGCACTGAAGCTTTCTTT. Its protein is CASSYADSTEAFF.

CDR3: CASSISGSSYEQYF. CDR3 nucleotides: TGTGCCAGCAGCATTAGCGGATCCTCCTACGAGCAGTACTTC. V is TRBV7-2 and J is TRBJ2-7; tentative D call: TRBD2 (6 bases). Germline-derived CDR1 and CDR2 are SGHTA and FQGNSA. Between the trimmed V and J ends, which lost 5 bases and 0 bases, there was a span of 11 bases. The CDR3 has 14 residues.

The chain links TRBV5-1 to TRBJ2-3; TRBD2 matches at 9 bases. Germline lookup yields CDR1 SGHRS and CDR2 YFSETQ. The CDR3 consists of 16 residues. The V segment lost 3 bases and the J segment 5 bases; nucleotides outside the gene matches: 10. The CDR3 DNA is TGCGCCAGCAGCTACCGGCTAGCGGGGTGGGGAGATACGCAGTATTTT. This encodes CASSYRLAGWGDTQYF. The full variable domain, completed using reference TRBV5-1 and TRBJ2-3, is KAGVTQTPRYLIKTRGQQVTLSCSPISGHRSVSWYQQTPGQGLQFLFEYFSETQRNKGNFPGRFSGRQFSNSRSEMNVSTLELGDSALYLCASSYRLAGWGDTQYFGPGTRLTVL.

The rearrangement uses TRBV9 and TRBJ1-4, with a tentative D call TRBD1 (6 bases). The germline V gene has CDR1 SGDLS and CDR2 YYNGEE. V lost 4 bases to trimming and J lost 7 bases, with 14 bases between them. The CDR3 sequence is 14 residues long. The CDR3 here is CASSSTGSSEKLFF. CDR3 sequence (DNA): TGTGCCAGCAGCTCTACAGGGAGTAGTGAAAAACTGTTTTTT.

V usage is TRBV7-9 and J usage is TRBJ2-3; 7 bases are shared with TRBD1. Germline V gene lookup returns CDR1 SEHNR and CDR2 FQNEAQ (reference sequence). This CDR3 has 15 amino acids. Losses at the gene ends were 6 bases for V and 0 bases for J; bases not matched to a gene: 6. The CDR3 DNA reads TGTGCCAGCAGACGGGACAGAGTTAGCACAGATACGCAGTATTTT. As protein: CASRRDRVSTDTQYF.

The V gene is TRBV7-2, the J gene TRBJ2-1, with 8 positions matching TRBD2. The length of the CDR3 is 17 residues. V lost 2 bases, J lost 2 bases, and 8 bases stayed unmatched. Germline V gene sequence: CDR1 SGHTA, CDR2 FQGNSA. CDR3 coding DNA: TGTGCCAGCAGCTTAAGTCCCGGGGGGGCGACCTACAATGAGCAGTTCTTC. Amino acids: CASSLSPGGATYNEQFF.

The rearrangement joins TRBV15 to TRBJ1-5, with 10 bases aligning to TRBD1. V lost 5 bases, J lost 7 bases, and 8 bases stayed unmatched. The length of the CDR3 is 15 residues. The germline gives CDR1 LNHNV, CDR2 YYDKDF (reference sequence). Here the CDR3 DNA reads TGTGCCACCAGCCAGACAGGGGGCAATCGGCAGCCCCAGCATTTT. Translating it yields CATSQTGGNRQPQHF.

This rearrangement joins TRBV11-1 to TRBJ1-2; D gene ambiguous. The CDR3 loop spans 15 amino acids. V was cut by 0 bases and J by 3 bases, with 11 bases left in between. Germline V lookup: CDR1 SGHAT, CDR2 FQDESV (reference sequence). As DNA, the CDR3 is TGTGCCAGCAGCTTAGCGTCTAGGCCGGACTATGGCTACACCTTC. This gives the protein CASSLASRPDYGYTF.

The V gene is TRBV29-1, the J gene TRBJ2-7; tentative D call: TRBD1 (6 bases). The CDR3 runs to 12 residues. The germline gives CDR1 SQVTM, CDR2 ANQGSEA. The ends were cut back, 7 bases at V and 2 bases at J, with 12 bases in the middle. CDR3 sequence (DNA): TGCAGCGCCCGGGACATAACCTACGAGCAGTACTTC. Translating gives CSARDITYEQYF.

V is TRBV5-1 and J is TRBJ1-2, with D uncertain. Trimming stripped 0 bases from V and 7 bases from J, with 7 bases between. The CDR3 is 12 residues long. CDR1 SGHRS and CDR2 YFSETQ come from the germline V gene. CDR3 DNA: TGCGCCAGCAGCTTGGGAACGGGTGGCTACACCTTC. It codes for CASSLGTGGYTF.

This chain joins TRBV7-8 and TRBJ2-1, with 10 positions matching TRBD1. V shed 10 bases and J 8 bases; nucleotides not matched to a gene: 5. The V gene's germline CDR1 is SGHVS and CDR2 FQNEAQ. The CDR3 contains 12 residues. CDR3 region: CATRTGGYEQFF. CDR3 in DNA: TGTGCCACCAGGACAGGGGGATATGAGCAGTTCTTC.

This clone has a single count. The rearrangement joins TRBV6-1 to TRBJ2-7, with D uncertain. CDR3 length: 10 amino acids. Trimming took off 3 bases at V and 9 bases at J, with 6 bases between the two ends. CDR1 MNHNS and CDR2 SASEGT come from the germline V gene. CDR3 nucleotides: TGTGCCAGCAGTGACACATGGCAGTACTTC. Translated: CASSDTWQYF.

This chain uses TRBV3-1 (or the pseudogene TRBV3-2) with TRBJ1-3, with a possible D match to TRBD1 (5 bases). The length of the CDR3 is 17 residues. Trimming stripped 0 bases from V and 2 bases from J, with 14 bases between. The germline CDR1 and CDR2 sequences are LGHDT and YNNKEL (reference sequence). The CDR3 loop reads CASSQDGLGGAGNTIYF. In DNA form, the CDR3 reads TGTGCCAGCAGCCAAGATGGTCTTGGGGGGGCTGGAAACACCATATATTTT.

This chain connects TRBV27 to TRBJ2-3, with a tentative D call TRBD1 (6 bases). The CDR3 is 15 residues long. The germline gives CDR1 MNHEY, CDR2 SMNVEV (reference sequence). With 5 bases removed from V and 4 bases from J, the gap between germline ends came to 16 bases. CDR3 bases: TGTGCCAGCAGTCCTCAGGGGCCATTCGCAGATACGCAGTATTTT. Its protein product is CASSPQGPFADTQYF.

This clone was counted once. The gene calls are TRBV5-4 and TRBJ2-5; D may be TRBD1 (5 bases). The CDR3 covers 15 residues. From germline, CDR1 is SGHNT and CDR2 YYREEE (reference sequence). The V end was cut by 5 bases, the J end by 3 bases, with 17 bases between. CDR3 nucleotide sequence: TGTGCCAGCAGTTCGGGCAAGGGGCGGAAAGAGACCCAGTACTTC. Translation: CASSSGKGRKETQYF.

The chain carries TRBV5-1 and TRBJ2-2, with 8 bases lining up with TRBD1. CDR3 length: 14 amino acids. V was clipped by 2 bases and J by 7 bases; unmatched bases: 4. CDR1 is SGHRS and CDR2 is YFSETQ in the germline V gene. CDR3 amino acids: CASSLTGGGGELFF. In DNA form, the CDR3 reads TGCGCCAGCAGCTTAACAGGGGGAGGCGGGGAGCTGTTTTTT.

The chain combines TRBV14 with TRBJ2-1, with D tentatively TRBD1 (6 bases). The germline CDR1 and CDR2 sequences are SGHDN and FVKESK. CDR3 length: 15 residues. Trimming took 1 base from V and 12 from J, leaving 19 bases between them. CDR3 sequence (DNA): TGTGCCAGCAGCCAAGGGGCGCCAGGGGTAACGACGCAGTTCTTC. Protein product: CASSQGAPGVTTQFF.

This rearrangement joins TRBV9 to TRBJ1-3, with D possibly TRBD1 on 5 matching bases. Germline CDR1 SGDLS, CDR2 YYNGEE. V shed 2 bases and J shed 6 bases, with 9 bases lying between them. The CDR3 is made up of 13 amino acids. The CDR3 reads CASSVRGLNTIYF. Written as DNA, the CDR3 is TGTGCCAGCAGCGTGCGGGGACTAAACACCATATATTTT. Full variable domain (rest looked up from reference TRBV9 and TRBJ1-3): DSGVTQTPKHLITATGQRVTLRCSPRSGDLSVYWYQQSLDQGLQFLIQYYNGEERAKGNILERFSAQQFPDLHSELNLSSLELGDSALYFCASSVRGLNTIYFGEGSWLTVV.

This chain joins TRBV4-1 and TRBJ1-1; TRBD1 matches at 11 bases. In germline, CDR1 is MGHRA, CDR2 YSYEKL. Unmatched junction bases numbered 9, after V lost 1 base and J lost 2 bases. CDR3 length equals 18 residues. CDR3 residues: CASSQVPGTGGTNTEAFF. In DNA, the CDR3 is TGCGCCAGCAGCCAAGTCCCGGGGACAGGGGGTACAAACACTGAAGCTTTCTTT.

The chain carries TRBV10-3 and TRBJ2-7; 7 nucleotides line up with TRBD2. The junction had 5 bases not matched to a gene; V was cut back by 10 bases and J by 2 bases. CDR1 and CDR2 from the germline V gene are ENHRY and SYGVKD. The CDR3 is 12 amino acids. CDR3 sequence reads: CATGTTTYEQYF. The CDR3 bases are TGTGCCACCGGGACTACCACCTACGAGCAGTACTTC.

The V and J genes are TRBV19 and TRBJ2-2; perhaps TRBD1 as D (6 bases). Germline CDR1 LNHDA, CDR2 SQIVND (reference sequence). Trimming shortened V by 5 bases and J by 1 base, and 11 bases separated the two germline ends. The CDR3 length is 15 residues. DNA of the CDR3: TGTGCCAGTAGTCCTGGACAGAGGAACACCGGGGAGCTGTTTTTT. It yields the protein CASSPGQRNTGELFF.